Shown below are 8 T cell receptor beta chains from a single sample sequenced in a study of cytomegalovirus exposure and HLA in healthy donors. The primer mix had 60 Vbeta and 13 Jbeta primers. Generated by immunoSEQ multiplex PCR, the TCRdb table keeps only in-frame clones and is missing some. The profile shows more than 150,000 clones, around 76% of them singletons. The sample comprised PBMCs. These receptors were collected from a woman in her 30s in good health and CMV-seropositive.

The count of this clone is one. The chain carries TRBV7-9 and TRBJ2-3; the D gene is possibly TRBD1 (6 bases). The germline V gene has CDR1 SEHNR and CDR2 FQNEAQ (reference sequence). Trimming left V 8 bases short and J 4 bases short, with 10 bases between. CDR3 length: 12 amino acids. The CDR3 bases are TGTGCCAGCGCCAGGGGTGCAGATACGCAGTATTTT. Residues: CASARGADTQYF.

This rearrangement joins TRBV5-1 to TRBJ2-3, with 13 positions matching TRBD2. Trimming cost V 2 bases and J 1 base; bases outside gene matches: 13. The CDR3 totals 20 residues. Germline CDR1 is SGHRS and CDR2 is YFSETQ. The CDR3 DNA reads as TGCGCCAGCAGCTTTCCACGGCTGGGACTAGCGGGGACCGGCACAGATACGCAGTATTTT. Translation gives CASSFPRLGLAGTGTDTQYF. The full variable domain, completed using reference TRBV5-1 and TRBJ2-3, is KAGVTQTPRYLIKTRGQQVTLSCSPISGHRSVSWYQQTPGQGLQFLFEYFSETQRNKGNFPGRFSGRQFSNSRSEMNVSTLELGDSALYLCASSFPRLGLAGTGTDTQYFGPGTRLTVL.

The V gene is TRBV9, the J gene TRBJ2-7, with D possibly matching TRBD2 (6 bases). CDR1 SGDLS and CDR2 YYNGEE come from the germline V gene. CDR3 length: 14 amino acids. Trimming removed 0 bases from V and 6 bases from J, with 13 bases in between. This CDR3 reads CASSVATEGGEQYF. The CDR3 nucleotides are TGTGCCAGCAGCGTAGCTACAGAGGGAGGCGAGCAGTACTTC.

This clone showed up just a few times. The chain is built from TRBV11-3 and TRBJ1-2; 7 bases fit TRBD1. After removal of 2 bases from V and 7 bases from J, the junction contained 4 bases not matched to a gene. CDR1 is SGHNT and CDR2 is YENEEA in the germline V gene. The CDR3 has 13 amino acids. As DNA, the CDR3 is TGTGCCAGCAGCTTAAGAGGGGGCGCTGGCTACACCTTC. It specifies CASSLRGGAGYTF. Full variable domain (remainder filled in from reference TRBV11-3 and TRBJ1-2): EAGVVQSPRYKIIEKKQPVAFWCNPISGHNTLYWYLQNLGQGPELLIRYENEEAVDDSQLPKDRFSAERLKGVDSTLKIQPAELGDSAVYLCASSLRGGAGYTFGSGTRLTVV.

The V and J genes are TRBV7-2 and TRBJ2-7, with D perhaps matching TRBD2 (7 bases). The length of the CDR3 is 12 residues. Germline lookup yields CDR1 SGHTA and CDR2 FQGNSA. V lost 5 bases and J 6 bases, leaving 11 bases between the germline ends. CDR3 sequence (DNA): TGTGCCAGCAGCCCAGGGGAGGGCGAGCAGTACTTC. Encoded protein: CASSPGEGEQYF.

This chain connects TRBV11-2 to TRBJ2-1; no definite D call. This CDR3 has 15 residues. Germline V lookup: CDR1 SGHAT, CDR2 FQNNGV. V dropped 0 bases and J dropped 0 bases, with 6 bases sitting between them. The CDR3 is CASSLDTSSYNEQFF. As DNA, the CDR3 is TGTGCCAGCAGCTTAGATACCAGCTCCTACAATGAGCAGTTCTTC.

V and J are TRBV7-2 and TRBJ2-1; D perhaps matches TRBD2 (5 bases). V was pared by 8 bases and J by 6 bases, with 8 bases between. Germline CDR1 is SGHTA and CDR2 is FQGNSA. The CDR3 length is 11 residues. The CDR3 is CASAAGNEQFF. CDR3 DNA sequence: TGTGCCAGCGCCGCGGGCAATGAGCAGTTCTTC.

The rearrangement joins TRBV14 to TRBJ2-5, with D maybe TRBD1 (6 bases). Matching the DNA end better, TRBJ2-7 makes the J call doubtful. Germline loops: CDR1 SGHDN, CDR2 FVKESK. The CDR3 has 14 residues. CDR3 loop: CASSQEVRGYEQYF. For the CDR3, the DNA is TGTGCCAGCAGCCAAGAGGTCAGGGGCTACGAGCAGTACTTC.